This passage covers 5 T cell receptor beta chains from one sample sequenced in a study of metastatic and nonmetastatic thyroid tumors. TCRdb reprocessed the PCR reads using MiXCR. Counted here are 30,000 to 35,000 clones, roughly 15% occurring once; the ten biggest clones make up around 7.5%. All patients reached thyroid surgery having received no treatment beforehand. The specimen sequenced was blood. These TCRs come from a female donor with papillary thyroid cancer or a benign thyroid nodule (not recorded which). Some clones in this sample may be carry-over from other donors' samples.

Judged by abundance, this clone is medium-sized. The chain employs TRBV7-2 and TRBJ2-1; D may be TRBD1 or TRBD2 (5 bases each). The CDR3 runs to 11 residues. Deletions cut 1 base from V and 12 bases from J, with 7 bases between. Germline lookup yields CDR1 SGHTA and CDR2 FQGNSA. CDR3 nucleotides: TGTGCCAGCAGCTTAGAGGGACCGCAGTTCTTC. It encodes CASSLEGPQFF.

The CDR3 here is CATSGSTSNEQFF. CDR3 DNA sequence: TGTGCCACCAGTGGGTCTACATCAAATGAGCAGTTCTTC. The chain recombines TRBV24-1 with TRBJ2-1, with no clear D. The germline V gene encodes CDR1 KGHDR and CDR2 SFDVKD. V lost 5 bases, J lost 7 bases, and 11 bases lay in between. The CDR3 has 13 amino acids.

This clone showed up many times. CDR3 amino acids: CAAGTGGDTIYF. CDR3 bases: TGTGCCGCCGGGACAGGGGGTGACACCATATATTTT. The chain links TRBV10-3 to TRBJ1-3; 11 bases align to TRBD1. Germline V gene lookup returns CDR1 ENHRY and CDR2 SYGVKD. V was pared by 11 bases and J by 8 bases, with 5 bases of the junction left unmatched. The CDR3 runs to 12 residues.

This clone was recorded at least ten times. The chain combines TRBV20-1 with TRBJ2-2; 7 bases are a match to TRBD2. The CDR3 totals 15 residues. Germline CDR1 DFQATT, CDR2 SNEGSKA (reference sequence). V was pared by 3 bases and J by 6 bases, with 10 bases of the junction left unmatched. CDR3 nucleotide sequence: TGCAGTGCTAGGCCCCTAGCGGAAGACCCCGGGGAGCTGTTTTTT. It translates to CSARPLAEDPGELFF.

Ten or more counts support this clone. The V and J genes are TRBV20-1 and TRBJ1-3; TRBD1 is a possible D gene (6 bases). V shed 6 bases and J shed 0 bases, with 12 bases lying between them. Germline assignment: CDR1 DFQATT and CDR2 SNEGSKA (reference sequence). The CDR3 spans 14 residues. The CDR3 loop reads CSAVRDNSGNTIYF. CDR3 nucleotide sequence: TGCAGTGCAGTCCGGGACAACTCTGGAAACACCATATATTTT.